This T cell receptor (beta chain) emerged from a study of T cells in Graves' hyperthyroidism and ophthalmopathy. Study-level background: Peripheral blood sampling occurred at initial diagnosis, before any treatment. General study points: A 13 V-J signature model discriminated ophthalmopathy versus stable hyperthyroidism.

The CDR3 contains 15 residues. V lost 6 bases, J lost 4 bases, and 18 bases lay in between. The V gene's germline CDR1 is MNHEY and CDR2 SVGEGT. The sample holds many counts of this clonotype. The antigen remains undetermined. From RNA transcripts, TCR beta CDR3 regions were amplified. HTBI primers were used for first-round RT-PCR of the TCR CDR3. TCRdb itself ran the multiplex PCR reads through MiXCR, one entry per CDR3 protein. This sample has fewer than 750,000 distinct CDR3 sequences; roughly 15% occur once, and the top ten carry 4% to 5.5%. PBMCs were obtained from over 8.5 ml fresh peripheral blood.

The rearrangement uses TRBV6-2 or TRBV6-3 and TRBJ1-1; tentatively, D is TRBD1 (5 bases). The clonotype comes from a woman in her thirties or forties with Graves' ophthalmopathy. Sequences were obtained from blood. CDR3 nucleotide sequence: TGTGCCAGCAGCTTTAGCGGACATCGGTCCACTGAAGCTTTCTTT. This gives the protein CASSFSGHRSTEAFF.